Reported below is one TCR beta chain. The antigen is unknown. The sample belongs to a study of shared clonotypes between healthy human individuals. Findings and limits, study-wide: On the whole, naive subsets had larger estimated richness than memory subsets had. Sorted-subset sequencing was shown by rarefaction to be incomplete despite large depth.

When replicate PCRs were run on sorted subsets, they used 150 to 200 ng DNA, roughly 30,000 T cell genomes. Measured with immunoSEQ multiplex PCR; TCRdb has only the in-frame clones, and not every one. In the table there are hundreds of thousands of clones, 92% of which are singletons. Naive CD8 cells comprised CD45RO-negative, CCR7-positively selected cells, excluding terminally differentiated effector memory CD45RA+ cells. Each of the donors was a healthy adult who was HIV-negative and had not had a recent acute infection or vaccination. J was trimmed by 2 bases and V by 5 bases; bases with no gene match: 2. The germline CDR1 and CDR2 sequences are MGHRA and YSYEKL. The CDR3 consists of 14 residues.

Sequenced material: naive CD8+ T cells sorted from blood. The source is a man aged 25 to 40 in good health. The V call is TRBV4-1, the J call TRBJ2-3; 9 nucleotides match TRBD1. In DNA, the CDR3 is TGCGCCAGCAGCGGACAGGGGTTCACAGATACGCAGTATTTT. This encodes CASSGQGFTDTQYF.